The 21 T cell receptor beta chains given below trace back to one sample, sequenced in a study of blood T cell repertoires in COVID-19. Method: immunoSEQ multiplex PCR; TCRdb's copy keeps in-frame clones and lacks some. The table shows about 110,000 clones, with around 86% occurring only once. Sequencing input: peripheral blood. The origin of the receptors is a woman in her 70s with acute or convalescent COVID-19.

This chain uses TRBV5-1 with TRBJ2-3; 11 nucleotides line up with TRBD1. This CDR3 region has 16 residues. V shed 1 base, J shed 2 bases, and the junction held 3 bases outside the gene matches. CDR1 is SGHRS and CDR2 is YFSETQ in the germline V gene. The CDR3 DNA is TGCGCCAGCAGCTTGCAGGACAGGGGGCCCACAGATACGCAGTATTTT. It translates to CASSLQDRGPTDTQYF.

This chain uses TRBV27 with TRBJ2-3; D might be TRBD1 (6 bases). The CDR3 is made up of 13 amino acids. The V end was cut by 8 bases, the J end by 4 bases, with 13 bases between. Germline V gene lookup returns CDR1 MNHEY and CDR2 SMNVEV (reference sequence). The CDR3, as DNA: TGTGCCAGCCGGGACATTGGGGCAGATACGCAGTATTTT. It is translated as CASRDIGADTQYF.

This sequence joins TRBV18 and TRBJ2-5; TRBD2 aligns across 7 bases. The CDR3 has 15 amino acids. With V trimmed by 2 bases and J by 4 bases, 7 bases remained unmatched. The germline CDR1 and CDR2 sequences are KGHSH and LQKENI. CDR3 nucleotide sequence: TGTGCCAGCTCACCAGAGGGAGGGCCGGGAGAGACCCAGTACTTC. Protein sequence: CASSPEGGPGETQYF. The entire variable domain, with the rest obtained from reference TRBV18 and TRBJ2-5, is as follows: NAGVMQNPRHLVRRRGQEARLRCSPMKGHSHVYWYRQLPEEGLKFMVYLQKENIIDESGMPKERFSAEFPKEGPSILRIQQVVRGDSAAYFCASSPEGGPGETQYFGPGTRLLVL.

V is TRBV5-1 and J is TRBJ2-5; a weak D match, TRBD2 (5 bases). Trimming cost V 4 bases and J 0 bases, with 13 bases left between them. The germline CDR1 and CDR2 sequences are SGHRS and YFSETQ. This CDR3 is built from 15 residues. In nucleotides, the CDR3 is TGCGCCAGCAGCGCAAACTCCGGGAACCAAGAGACCCAGTACTTC. This codes for CASSANSGNQETQYF. The variable domain in full, completed from reference TRBV5-1 and TRBJ2-5, reads KAGVTQTPRYLIKTRGQQVTLSCSPISGHRSVSWYQQTPGQGLQFLFEYFSETQRNKGNFPGRFSGRQFSNSRSEMNVSTLELGDSALYLCASSANSGNQETQYFGPGTRLLVL.

V usage is TRBV27 and J usage is TRBJ1-5; the match to TRBD1 covers 7 bases. The ends lost 5 bases at V and 5 bases at J; junction bases unmatched: 6. Germline assignment: CDR1 MNHEY and CDR2 SMNVEV (reference sequence). The CDR3 consists of 14 residues. CDR3 DNA sequence: TGTGCCAGCAGTCCACAGGGGTTCGATCAGCCCCAGCATTTT. Residues: CASSPQGFDQPQHF.

The chain employs TRBV5-5 and TRBJ1-1; D is unresolved. CDR3 length equals 12 residues. Germline CDR1 reads SGHKS; CDR2 reads YYEKEE (reference sequence). V lost 1 base to trimming and J lost 8 bases, with 9 bases between them. The CDR3 spells CASSLLGGEAFF. The CDR3 DNA is TGTGCCAGCAGCTTGTTGGGAGGCGAAGCTTTCTTT.

The CDR3, as DNA: TGTGCCAGCAGCTCCTATGGCGGGGGGCAACACAATGAGCAGTTCTTC. This encodes CASSSYGGGQHNEQFF. The V and J genes are TRBV4-2 and TRBJ2-1; 8 bases line up with TRBD2. Trimming at V came to 5 bases and at J to 5 bases, leaving 11 bases not matched to a gene. Germline-derived CDR1 and CDR2 are LGHNA and YNFKEQ. CDR3 size: 16 residues.

This clone turned up a few times. The chain carries TRBV30 and TRBJ1-5; D is unresolved. CDR1 and CDR2 (germline): GTSNPN, SVGIG (reference sequence). The CDR3 covers 13 residues. The CDR3 nucleotides read TGTGCTGCGGCGGCAGATAGCAATCAGCCCCAGCATTTT. This sequence encodes CAAAADSNQPQHF.

This sequence joins TRBV9 and TRBJ2-3, with TRBD2 matching over 15 bases. The CDR3 length is 21 residues. V was clipped by 0 bases and J by 5 bases; unmatched bases: 16. CDR1 SGDLS and CDR2 YYNGEE come from the germline V gene. The CDR3 DNA reads as TGTGCCAGCAGCGTAGGGGGCGTCGGGACTAGCGGGAGGCAGCTGGGAGATACGCAGTATTTT. Protein sequence: CASSVGGVGTSGRQLGDTQYF.

CDR3 nucleotides: TGTGCCAGCAGCTTGGGGCAGGGGAGCAATCAGCCCCAGCATTTT. Protein: CASSLGQGSNQPQHF. This chain connects TRBV5-6 to TRBJ1-5; the D gene is possibly TRBD1 (6 bases). CDR1 is SGHDT, CDR2 YYEEEE, per germline. Trimming pared 0 bases from V and 1 base from J, leaving 8 bases between. The CDR3 has 15 residues. Using reference TRBV5-6 and TRBJ1-5 for the parts outside the CDR3, the full variable domain is DAGVTQSPTHLIKTRGQQVTLRCSPKSGHDTVSWYQQALGQGPQFIFQYYEEEERQRGNFPDRFSGHQFPNYSSELNVNALLLGDSALYLCASSLGQGSNQPQHFGDGTRLSIL.

As concerns this clone: Compared with germline, one end of the junction differs, possibly owing to a read error. The chain employs TRBV7-7 and TRBJ1-4; 8 bases are a match to TRBD1. This CDR3 region has 16 residues. In germline, CDR1 is SSHAT, CDR2 FNYEAQ (reference sequence). The CDR3 DNA follows: TGTGCTAGCAGCGAAGGACAGGGCATAACTAATGAAAAACTGTTTTTT. The encoded protein is CASSEGQGITNEKLFF.

This chain links TRBV30 with TRBJ1-1; TRBD1 matches at 7 bases. CDR1 and CDR2 (germline): GTSNPN, SVGIG (reference sequence). V shed 5 bases and J 1 base; nucleotides not matched to a gene: 19. The CDR3 covers 18 residues. Written as DNA, the CDR3 is TGTGCCTGGCGTCCATCGGGACAGCCGCGACGGGGGAACACTGAAGCTTTCTTT. Protein product: CAWRPSGQPRRGNTEAFF.

The gene calls are TRBV20-1 and TRBJ1-1; 9 nucleotides line up with TRBD1. From germline, CDR1 is DFQATT and CDR2 SNEGSKA (reference sequence). CDR3 size: 15 residues. Trimming took 3 bases from V and 4 from J; bases not matched to a gene: 9. As DNA, the CDR3 is TGCAGTGCTAGTTCCGGGACAGGGAGGCCCACTGAAGCTTTCTTT. Translated, it gives CSASSGTGRPTEAFF.

This clone turned up a few times. V and J are TRBV4-1 and TRBJ1-1; D not resolved. Trimming cost V 5 bases and J 9 bases, with 22 bases left between them. The CDR3 totals 15 residues. Germline values: CDR1 MGHRA, CDR2 YSYEKL. In DNA, the CDR3 is TGCGCCAGCAGCTCAGAGCTCGGCGGGAAAAGGCAAGCTTTCTTT. It codes for CASSSELGGKRQAFF.

This sequence joins TRBV6-5 and TRBJ2-1; TRBD2 is a possible D gene (6 bases). This CDR3 is built from 12 residues. The germline V and J ends were trimmed by 5 bases and 15 bases, with 17 bases remaining between them. Germline loops: CDR1 MNHEY, CDR2 SVGAGI. CDR3 loop: CASSQSGLRPFF. CDR3 sequence (DNA): TGTGCCAGCAGTCAGTCGGGACTTCGGCCGTTCTTC.

The chain combines TRBV7-2 with TRBJ1-4, with TRBD1 matching 9 bases. V shed 5 bases and J 7 bases; nucleotides not matched to a gene: 8. The CDR3 runs 15 residues. Germline lookup yields CDR1 SGHTA and CDR2 FQGNSA. The CDR3 nucleotides read TGTGCCAGCAGCCCACGGGGACAGGGTGTTGAAAAACTGTTTTTT. It is translated as CASSPRGQGVEKLFF.

The rearrangement joins TRBV5-5 to TRBJ1-5, with 8 bases matching TRBD1. The CDR3 consists of 14 residues. Germline assignment: CDR1 SGHKS and CDR2 YYEKEE (reference sequence). V shed 4 bases and J 4 bases; nucleotides not matched to a gene: 4. CDR3 bases: TGTGCCAGCAGCCCGGACAGGGCAAATCAGCCCCAGCATTTT. As protein: CASSPDRANQPQHF.

The chain recombines TRBV7-9 with TRBJ1-6; 7 positions agree with TRBD1. Germline CDR1 is SEHNR and CDR2 is FQNEAQ (reference sequence). J lost 9 bases, V lost 2 bases, and 4 bases had no gene match. The CDR3 runs to 14 residues. CDR3 nucleotides: TGTGCCAGCAGCTTACCGAGGGGGCGTTCACCCCTCCACTTT. Protein: CASSLPRGRSPLHF.

Only a few counts were recorded for this clone. The chain carries TRBV14 and TRBJ2-2, with 9 nucleotides matching TRBD1. Per germline, CDR1 SGHDN and CDR2 FVKESK. V shed 4 bases and J 4 bases; nucleotides not matched to a gene: 7. The CDR3 runs 16 residues. As DNA, the CDR3 is TGTGCCAGCAGCCGTTCCGGGACAGGGTCCACCGGGGAGCTGTTTTTT. This translates into CASSRSGTGSTGELFF.

This rearrangement joins TRBV7-9 to TRBJ2-5; 11 bases match TRBD2. The CDR3 loop spans 15 amino acids. Germline V gene data show CDR1 as SEHNR and CDR2 as FQNEAQ (reference sequence). V trimming: 5 bases; J trimming: 5 bases; junction bases outside the gene matches: 7. Written as DNA, the CDR3 is TGTGCCAGCAGCCCGTCCGGGACTAGCGGTGAGACCCAGTACTTC. Residues: CASSPSGTSGETQYF.

This chain links TRBV11-1 with TRBJ2-7; the match to TRBD1 covers 8 bases. Per germline, CDR1 SGHAT and CDR2 FQDESV (reference sequence). CDR3 size: 12 residues. Trimming cost V 5 bases and J 7 bases; bases outside gene matches: 4. CDR3 nucleotide sequence: TGTGCCAGCAGCCCGGACAGGGCGGAGCAGTACTTC. It encodes CASSPDRAEQYF.